The next 9 T cell receptor beta chains were all read from a single sample in a study of blood T cell repertoires in COVID-19. Produced via immunoSEQ multiplex PCR; TCRdb's table is partial and in-frame only. This table holds about 160,000 clones, approximately 93% found once. Sequenced sample: peripheral blood. The receptors stem from a woman in her sixties with COVID-19, enrolled during active disease.

This clone was observed a single time. V gene TRBV18 combines with J gene TRBJ2-1; 9 positions agree with TRBD1. The CDR3 has 16 amino acids. With V trimmed by 2 bases and J by 6 bases, 8 bases remained unmatched. Germline V gene sequence: CDR1 KGHSH, CDR2 LQKENI. The CDR3 spells CASSPILQGAGNEQFF. The CDR3 DNA reads TGTGCCAGCTCACCAATATTACAGGGGGCTGGCAATGAGCAGTTCTTC.

J is TRBJ2-3 and V is TRBV6-1; 11 positions agree with TRBD2. Germline values: CDR1 MNHNS, CDR2 SASEGT. The CDR3 has 16 amino acids. The trim removed 3 bases at V and 2 bases at J, leaving 4 bases unmatched. As DNA, the CDR3 is TGTGCCAGCAGTGATTCTAGCGGGGGGCCCACAGATACGCAGTATTTT. It codes for CASSDSSGGPTDTQYF.

The genes are TRBV5-1 and TRBJ1-4; TRBD1 is a possible D gene (5 bases). The CDR3 has 15 residues. V lost 0 bases and J lost 7, with 13 bases in between. Looked up from germline, CDR1 is SGHRS and CDR2 is YFSETQ. CDR3 DNA: TGCGCCAGCAGCTTGGGACAGCGCAATGGTGAAAAACTGTTTTTT. Its protein is CASSLGQRNGEKLFF.

As to this clone: Distinct nucleotide sequences in the sample also encode this CDR3. The V and J genes are TRBV5-1 and TRBJ2-5; 7 bases map to TRBD1. With V trimmed by 5 bases and J by 2 bases, 6 bases remained unmatched. The CDR3 extends over 14 amino acids. Germline lookup yields CDR1 SGHRS and CDR2 YFSETQ. CDR3 nucleotides: TGCGCCAGCAGTCCCGGACAGGTACAAGAGACCCAGTACTTC. As protein: CASSPGQVQETQYF.

For the CDR3, the DNA is TGTGCCAGCAGCTTACAGGGCCATAGCAATCAGCCCCAGCATTTT. Protein sequence: CASSLQGHSNQPQHF. The chain carries TRBV6-2 or TRBV6-3 and TRBJ1-5, with a weak D call TRBD1 (6 bases). Trimming took off 6 bases at V and 0 bases at J, with 12 bases between the two ends. The CDR3 is 15 amino acids. CDR1 is MNHEY, CDR2 SVGEGT, per germline.

The genes are TRBV20-1 and TRBJ1-4; D uncertain. Germline CDR1 reads DFQATT; CDR2 reads SNEGSKA (reference sequence). The CDR3 extends over 13 amino acids. Between the trimmed V and J ends, which lost 3 bases and 0 bases, there was a span of 5 bases. DNA for the CDR3: TGCAGTGCTAGTCGTACAACTAATGAAAAACTGTTTTTT. This gives the protein CSASRTTNEKLFF.

The chain combines TRBV30 with TRBJ2-7; no clear D gene. This CDR3 is built from 11 residues. CDR1 and CDR2 from the germline V gene are GTSNPN and SVGIG (reference sequence). In DNA, the CDR3 is TGTGTAATACAGTTAACCTACGAGCAGTACTTC. Translating gives CVIQLTYEQYF.

This chain uses TRBV12-5 with TRBJ2-2, with 8 bases aligning to TRBD1. The germline V gene encodes CDR1 LGHNT and CDR2 FRNRAP. V lost 5 bases to trimming and J lost 1 base; unmatched junction nucleotides: 6. CDR3 size: 16 residues. The CDR3 coding sequence is TGTGCTAGTGGTACCGCCGGGACAGGGAACACCGGGGAGCTGTTTTTT. Residues: CASGTAGTGNTGELFF.

The V and J genes are TRBV18 and TRBJ1-5; D possibly corresponds to TRBD1 (5 bases). Germline V lookup: CDR1 KGHSH, CDR2 LQKENI. V lost 6 bases to trimming and J lost 10 bases, with 19 bases between them. The CDR3 sequence is 14 residues long. The CDR3 coding sequence is TGTGCCAGCTCCCTTGGACCGGGGGTGAGTCCCCAGCATTTT. This codes for CASSLGPGVSPQHF.